A selection of T cell receptor beta chains follows, all from one sample in a study of T-cell memory formation after mild COVID-19. TCRdb passed the 5' RACE reads through MiXCR, listing each CDR3 protein once. The sample carries 340,000 or so distinct CDR3 sequences, 10% to 15% recorded once. The sample taken for sequencing was PBMCs or a T cell subset sorted from them (not recorded which). The receptors originated from a man younger than 30 who had mild COVID-19 (a few samples of this study predate the infection). Cell type and time point are not known. The CDR3 runs from the conserved cysteine through the conserved F or W. A D gene is named only where the DNA matches it firmly. Size values are once, few and many counts, or a class for expanded clones, and some rows have none.

>.|TRBV6-2/TRBV6-3|.|TRBJ1-1
CASNKDPRQAQNTEAFF
TGTGCCAGCAACAAAGACCCTCGACAGGCGCAGAACACTGAAGCTTTCTTT
>.|TRBV7-9|.|TRBJ2-5
CASSAAAAETQYF
TGTGCCAGCAGCGCGGCGGCGGCGGAGACCCAGTACTTC
>.|TRBV5-1|few|TRBJ1-6
CASSLASLSALHF
TGCGCCAGCAGCTTGGCAAGCCTTTCGGCCCTCCACTTT
>.|TRBV20-1|.|TRBJ1-2
CSATNIANYGYTF
TGCAGTGCTACCAACATAGCTAACTATGGCTACACCTTC
>TRBD2|TRBV4-3|.|TRBJ2-3
CASSQARGGRDTQYF
TGCGCCAGCAGCCAGGCGCGGGGGGGCCGGGATACGCAGTATTTT
>TRBD1|TRBV4-2|few|TRBJ2-5
CASSHDRQGEETQYF
TGTGCCAGCAGCCACGACCGACAGGGGGAAGAGACCCAGTACTTC
>TRBD2|TRBV19|few|TRBJ2-5
CASSHDAGVQETQYF
TGTGCCAGTAGCCACGACGCGGGGGTCCAAGAGACCCAGTACTTC
>TRBD1|TRBV29-1|.|TRBJ2-1
CSVGTTGDGEQFF
TGCAGCGTGGGAACTACAGGGGATGGTGAGCAGTTCTTC
>.|TRBV5-1|.|TRBJ2-1
CASSLVRGQNEQFF
TGCGCCAGCAGCTTGGTGAGGGGTCAAAATGAGCAGTTCTTC
>.|TRBV6-5|many|TRBJ1-3
CASSASGNTIYF
TGTGCCAGCAGTGCCTCTGGAAACACCATATATTTT
>.|TRBV3-1|many|TRBJ2-1
CASSQSATSGEQFF
TGTGCCAGCAGCCAAAGTGCCACCTCTGGTGAGCAGTTCTTC
>.|TRBV28|.|TRBJ2-5
CANYLQGGPQVSQYF
TGTGCCAACTATCTCCAGGGGGGGCCCCAAGTGAGCCAGTACTTC
>TRBD2|TRBV5-1|.|TRBJ2-1
CASSLEAGVGEQFF
TGCGCCAGCAGCTTGGAGGCGGGGGTAGGGGAGCAGTTCTTC
>.|TRBV4-3|few|TRBJ2-2
CASSQEGANTGELFF
TGCGCCAGCAGCCAAGAGGGGGCGAACACCGGGGAGCTGTTTTTT
>TRBD2|TRBV5-6|.|TRBJ2-4
CASSRPGGGNIQYF
TGTGCCAGCAGCCGGCCGGGAGGAGGAAACATTCAGTACTTC
>.|TRBV27|few|TRBJ1-4
CASSPRPATNEKLFF
TGTGCCAGCAGTCCCCGGCCGGCAACTAATGAAAAACTGTTTTTT
>.|TRBV7-3|many|TRBJ2-5
CASSLSGPSLGETQYF
TGTGCCAGCAGCTTATCGGGACCTAGTCTGGGGGAGACCCAGTACTTC